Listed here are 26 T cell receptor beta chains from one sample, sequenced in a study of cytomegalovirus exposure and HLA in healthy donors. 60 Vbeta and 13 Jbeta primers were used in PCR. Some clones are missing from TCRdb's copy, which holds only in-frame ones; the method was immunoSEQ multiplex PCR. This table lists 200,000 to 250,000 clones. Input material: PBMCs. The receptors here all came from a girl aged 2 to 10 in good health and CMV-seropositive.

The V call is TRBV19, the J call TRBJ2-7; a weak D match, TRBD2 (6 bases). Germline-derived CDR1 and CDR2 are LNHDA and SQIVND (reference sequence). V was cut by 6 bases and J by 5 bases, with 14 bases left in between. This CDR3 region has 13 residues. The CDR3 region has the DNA TGTGCCAGTAGCGGGAGCCACGTTAACGAGCAGTACTTC. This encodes CASSGSHVNEQYF.

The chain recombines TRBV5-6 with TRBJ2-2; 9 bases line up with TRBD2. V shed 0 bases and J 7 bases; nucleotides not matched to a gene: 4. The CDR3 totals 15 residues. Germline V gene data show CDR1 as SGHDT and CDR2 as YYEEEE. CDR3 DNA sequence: TGTGCCAGCAGCTTGGATCGCGGGAGGGGCGGGGAGCTGTTTTTT. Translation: CASSLDRGRGGELFF.

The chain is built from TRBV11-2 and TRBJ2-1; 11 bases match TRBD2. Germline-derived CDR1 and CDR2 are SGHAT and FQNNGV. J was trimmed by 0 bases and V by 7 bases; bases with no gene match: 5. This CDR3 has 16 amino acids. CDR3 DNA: TGTGCCAGCATCCCGACTAGCGGGATCTCCTACAATGAGCAGTTCTTC. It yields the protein CASIPTSGISYNEQFF.

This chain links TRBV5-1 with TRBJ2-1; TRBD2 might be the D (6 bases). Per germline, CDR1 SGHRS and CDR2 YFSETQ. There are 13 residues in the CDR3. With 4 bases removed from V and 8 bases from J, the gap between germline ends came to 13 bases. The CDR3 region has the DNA TGCGCCAGCAGCGGGACTCTTGGAGATGAGCAGTTCTTC. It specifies CASSGTLGDEQFF. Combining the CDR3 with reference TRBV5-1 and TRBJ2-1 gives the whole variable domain KAGVTQTPRYLIKTRGQQVTLSCSPISGHRSVSWYQQTPGQGLQFLFEYFSETQRNKGNFPGRFSGRQFSNSRSEMNVSTLELGDSALYLCASSGTLGDEQFFGPGTRLTVL.

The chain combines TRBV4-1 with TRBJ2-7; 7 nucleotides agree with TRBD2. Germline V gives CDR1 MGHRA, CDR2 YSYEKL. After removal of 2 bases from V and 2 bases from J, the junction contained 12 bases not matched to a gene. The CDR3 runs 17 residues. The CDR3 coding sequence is TGCGCCAGCAGCCAATTTAATTCGAAAACTAGCGCCTACGAGCAGTACTTC. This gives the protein CASSQFNSKTSAYEQYF.

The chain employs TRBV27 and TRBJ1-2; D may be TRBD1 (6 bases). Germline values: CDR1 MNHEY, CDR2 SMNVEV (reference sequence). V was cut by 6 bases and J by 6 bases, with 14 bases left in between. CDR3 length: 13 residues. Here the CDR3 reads CASRKQGEHGYTF. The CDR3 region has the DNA TGTGCCAGCAGAAAACAGGGAGAGCATGGCTACACCTTC.

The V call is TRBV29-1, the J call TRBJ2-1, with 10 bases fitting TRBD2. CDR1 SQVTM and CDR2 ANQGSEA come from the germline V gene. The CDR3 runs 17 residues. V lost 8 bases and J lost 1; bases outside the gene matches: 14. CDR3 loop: CSPLRVTSGPSYNEQFF. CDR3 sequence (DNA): TGCAGCCCTCTAAGGGTGACTAGCGGGCCTTCCTACAATGAGCAGTTCTTC.

The CDR3 reads CASSTSGFNEQFF. CDR3 DNA: TGTGCCAGCAGCACTAGCGGATTCAATGAGCAGTTCTTC. The chain links TRBV2 to TRBJ2-1; TRBD2 agrees at 8 bases. Losses at the gene ends were 6 bases for V and 6 bases for J; bases not matched to a gene: 4. CDR3 length: 13 amino acids. Germline V gene sequence: CDR1 SNHLY, CDR2 FYNNEI. Supplemented by reference TRBV2 and TRBJ2-1, the full variable domain reads EPEVTQTPSHQVTQMGQEVILRCVPISNHLYFYWYRQILGQKVEFLVSFYNNEISEKSEIFDDQFSVERPDGSNFTLKIRSTKLEDSAMYFCASSTSGFNEQFFGPGTRLTVL.

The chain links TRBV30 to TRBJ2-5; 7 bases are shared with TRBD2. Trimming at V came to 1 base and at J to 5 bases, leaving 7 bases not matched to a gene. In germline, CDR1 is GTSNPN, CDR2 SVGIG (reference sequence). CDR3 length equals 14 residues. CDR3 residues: CAWSAKGRAETQYF. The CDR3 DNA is TGTGCCTGGAGTGCAAAGGGGAGGGCGGAGACCCAGTACTTC.

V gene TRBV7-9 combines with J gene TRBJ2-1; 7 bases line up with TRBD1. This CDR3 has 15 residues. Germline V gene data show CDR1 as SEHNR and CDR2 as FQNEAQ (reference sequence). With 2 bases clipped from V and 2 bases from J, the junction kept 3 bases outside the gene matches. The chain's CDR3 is CASSLLQGAYNEQFF. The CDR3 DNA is TGTGCCAGCAGCTTATTGCAGGGGGCCTACAATGAGCAGTTCTTC.

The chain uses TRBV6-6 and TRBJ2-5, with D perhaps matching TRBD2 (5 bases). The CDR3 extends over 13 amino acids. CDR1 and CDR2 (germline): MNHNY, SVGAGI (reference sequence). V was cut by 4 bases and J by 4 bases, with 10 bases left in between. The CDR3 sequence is CASSLDWIETQYF. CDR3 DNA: TGTGCCAGCAGTTTGGACTGGATAGAGACCCAGTACTTC.

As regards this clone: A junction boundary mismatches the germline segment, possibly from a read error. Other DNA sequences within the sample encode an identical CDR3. The CDR3 bases are TGTGCCAGTAGTATAGTTGTCGGGAGCAATGAGCAATTCTTC. Residues: CASSIVVGSNEQFF. This chain uses TRBV19 with TRBJ2-1; tentative D call: TRBD2 (6 bases). The CDR3 runs 14 residues. Per germline, CDR1 LNHDA and CDR2 SQIVND (reference sequence).

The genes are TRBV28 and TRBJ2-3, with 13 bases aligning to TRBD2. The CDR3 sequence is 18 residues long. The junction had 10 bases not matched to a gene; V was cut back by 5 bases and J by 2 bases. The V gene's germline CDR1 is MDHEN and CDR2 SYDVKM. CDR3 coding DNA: TGTGCCAGCAGTCCCCTATCTGGGACTAGCGGGGACACAGATACGCAGTATTTT. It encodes CASSPLSGTSGDTDTQYF.

CDR3 coding DNA: TGCGCCAGCAATCTAGGGCCTCAGGGGGAGCAGTACTTC. Translated: CASNLGPQGEQYF. The chain links TRBV5-1 to TRBJ2-7, with D perhaps matching TRBD1 (6 bases). Germline-derived CDR1 and CDR2 are SGHRS and YFSETQ. The CDR3 has 13 amino acids. V gave up 6 bases and J gave up 7 bases, with 17 bases separating them.

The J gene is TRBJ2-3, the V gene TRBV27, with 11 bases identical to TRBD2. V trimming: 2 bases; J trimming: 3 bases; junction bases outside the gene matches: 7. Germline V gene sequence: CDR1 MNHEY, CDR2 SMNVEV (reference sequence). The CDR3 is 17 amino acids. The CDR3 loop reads CASSLKGLAESTDTQYF. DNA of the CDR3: TGTGCCAGCAGTTTAAAGGGACTAGCGGAGTCAACAGATACGCAGTATTTT.

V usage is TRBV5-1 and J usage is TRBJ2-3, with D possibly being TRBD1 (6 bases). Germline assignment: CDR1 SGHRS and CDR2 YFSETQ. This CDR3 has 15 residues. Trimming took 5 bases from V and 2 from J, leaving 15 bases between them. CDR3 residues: CASSPGQAYTDTQYF. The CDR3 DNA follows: TGCGCCAGCAGTCCGGGACAAGCTTACACAGATACGCAGTATTTT.

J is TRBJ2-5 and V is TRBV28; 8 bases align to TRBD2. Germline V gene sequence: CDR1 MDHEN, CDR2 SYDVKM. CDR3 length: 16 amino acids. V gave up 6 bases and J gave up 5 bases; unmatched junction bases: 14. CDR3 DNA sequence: TGTGCCAGCAGGCCGTCCCATGCGGGAGGATCGGAGACCCAGTACTTC. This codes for CASRPSHAGGSETQYF.

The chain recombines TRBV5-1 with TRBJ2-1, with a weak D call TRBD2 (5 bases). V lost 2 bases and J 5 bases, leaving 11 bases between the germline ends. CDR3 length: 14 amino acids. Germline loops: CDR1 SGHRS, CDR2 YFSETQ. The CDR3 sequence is CASSFSSFDNEQFF. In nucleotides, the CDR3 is TGCGCCAGCAGCTTCTCTAGCTTCGACAATGAGCAGTTCTTC.

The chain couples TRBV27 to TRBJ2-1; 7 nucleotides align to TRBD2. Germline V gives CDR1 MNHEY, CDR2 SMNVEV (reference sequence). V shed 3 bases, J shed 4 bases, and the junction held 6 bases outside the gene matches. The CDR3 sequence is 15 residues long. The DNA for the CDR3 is TGTGCCAGCAGTTTCGGACTAGAAGGATACAATGAGCAGTTCTTC. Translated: CASSFGLEGYNEQFF.

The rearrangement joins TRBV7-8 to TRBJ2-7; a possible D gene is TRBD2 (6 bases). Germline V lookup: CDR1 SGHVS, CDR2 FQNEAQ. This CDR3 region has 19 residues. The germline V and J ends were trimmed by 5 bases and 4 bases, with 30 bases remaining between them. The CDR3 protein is CASSEGPGASRRITYEQYF. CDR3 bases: TGTGCCAGCAGCGAGGGTCCGGGAGCGAGCCGCCGAATAACTTACGAGCAGTACTTC.

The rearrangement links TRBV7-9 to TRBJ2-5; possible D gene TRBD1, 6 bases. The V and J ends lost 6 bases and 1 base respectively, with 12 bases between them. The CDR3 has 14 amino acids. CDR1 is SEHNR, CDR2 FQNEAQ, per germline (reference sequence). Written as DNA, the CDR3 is TGTGCCAGCAGAGCCAGGGGACCCCAAGAGACCCAGTACTTC. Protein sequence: CASRARGPQETQYF.

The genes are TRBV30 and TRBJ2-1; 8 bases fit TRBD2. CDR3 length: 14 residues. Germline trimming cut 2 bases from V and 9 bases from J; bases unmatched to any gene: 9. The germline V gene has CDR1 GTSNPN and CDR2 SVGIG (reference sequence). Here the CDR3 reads CAWSPLAGPGEQFF. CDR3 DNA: TGTGCCTGGAGTCCCCTAGCGGGTCCGGGTGAGCAGTTCTTC.

CDR3 sequence reads: CASSESMGQGRNQPQHF. The CDR3 nucleotides read TGTGCCAGCAGTGAAAGTATGGGACAGGGGAGGAACCAGCCCCAGCATTTT. The rearrangement links TRBV2 to TRBJ1-5; 10 bases line up with TRBD1. Germline loops: CDR1 SNHLY, CDR2 FYNNEI. V lost 2 bases, J lost 7 bases, and 11 bases stayed unmatched. The CDR3 is made up of 17 amino acids.

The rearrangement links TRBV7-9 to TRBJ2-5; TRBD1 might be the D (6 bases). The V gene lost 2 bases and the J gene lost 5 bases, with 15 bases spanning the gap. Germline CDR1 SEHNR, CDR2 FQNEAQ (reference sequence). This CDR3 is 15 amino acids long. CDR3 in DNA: TGTGCCAGCAGCTTAAATCAGGGGCCTGGTGAGACCCAGTACTTC. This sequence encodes CASSLNQGPGETQYF.

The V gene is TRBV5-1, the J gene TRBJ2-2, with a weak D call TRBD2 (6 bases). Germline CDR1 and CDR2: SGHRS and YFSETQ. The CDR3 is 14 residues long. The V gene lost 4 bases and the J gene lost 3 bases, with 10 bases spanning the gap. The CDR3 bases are TGCGCCAGCAGCACGGGACTGGACACCGGGGAGCTGTTTTTT. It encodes CASSTGLDTGELFF.

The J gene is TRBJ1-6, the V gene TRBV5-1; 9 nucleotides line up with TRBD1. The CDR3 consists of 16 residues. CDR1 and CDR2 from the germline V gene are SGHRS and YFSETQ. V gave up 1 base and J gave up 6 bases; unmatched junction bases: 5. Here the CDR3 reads CASSLTGGQLNSPLHF. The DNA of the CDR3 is TGCGCCAGCAGCTTGACAGGGGGCCAGCTTAATTCACCCCTCCACTTT.